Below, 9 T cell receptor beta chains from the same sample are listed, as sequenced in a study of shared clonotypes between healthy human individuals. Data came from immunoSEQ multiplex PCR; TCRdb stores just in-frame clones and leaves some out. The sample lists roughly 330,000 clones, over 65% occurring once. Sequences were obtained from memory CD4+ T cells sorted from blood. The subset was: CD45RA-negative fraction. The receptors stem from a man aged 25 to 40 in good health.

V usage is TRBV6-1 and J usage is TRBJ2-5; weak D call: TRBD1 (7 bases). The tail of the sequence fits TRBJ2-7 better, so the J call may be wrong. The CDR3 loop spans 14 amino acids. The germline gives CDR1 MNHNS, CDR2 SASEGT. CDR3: CASSPGTAGYEQYF. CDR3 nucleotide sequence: TGTGCCAGCAGTCCCGGGACAGCGGGCTACGAGCAGTACTTC.

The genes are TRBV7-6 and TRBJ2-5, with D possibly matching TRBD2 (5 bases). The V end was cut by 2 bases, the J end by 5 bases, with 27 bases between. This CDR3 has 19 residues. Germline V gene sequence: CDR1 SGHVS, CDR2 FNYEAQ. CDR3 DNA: TGTGCCAGCAGCTTATATGAGGGTCGGAGCTTGAGCTGGAGGGAGACCCAGTACTTC. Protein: CASSLYEGRSLSWRETQYF.

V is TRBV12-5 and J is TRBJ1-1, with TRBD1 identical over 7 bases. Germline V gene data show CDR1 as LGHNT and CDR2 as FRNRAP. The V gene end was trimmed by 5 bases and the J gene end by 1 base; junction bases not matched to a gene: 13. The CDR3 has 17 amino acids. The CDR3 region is CASGPGQTGASNTEAFF. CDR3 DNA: TGTGCTAGTGGTCCGGGACAGACAGGAGCATCGAACACTGAAGCTTTCTTT.

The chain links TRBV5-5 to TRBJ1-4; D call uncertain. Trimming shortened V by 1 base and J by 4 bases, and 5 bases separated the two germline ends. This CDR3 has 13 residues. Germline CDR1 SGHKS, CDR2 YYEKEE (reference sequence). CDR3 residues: CASSLTVNEKLFF. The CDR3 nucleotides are TGTGCCAGCAGCTTGACAGTTAATGAAAAACTGTTTTTT.

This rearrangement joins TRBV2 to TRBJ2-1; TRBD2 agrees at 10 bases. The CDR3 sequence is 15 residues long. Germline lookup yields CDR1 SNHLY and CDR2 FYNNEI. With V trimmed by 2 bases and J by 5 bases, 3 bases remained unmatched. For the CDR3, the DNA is TGTGCCAGCAGTGAAAGGCTAGCGGGAGACAATGAGCAGTTCTTC. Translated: CASSERLAGDNEQFF.

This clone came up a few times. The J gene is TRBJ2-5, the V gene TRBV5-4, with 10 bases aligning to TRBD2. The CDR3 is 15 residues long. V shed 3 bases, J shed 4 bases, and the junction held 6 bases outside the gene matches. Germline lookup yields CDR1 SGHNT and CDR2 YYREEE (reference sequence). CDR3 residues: CASSSSGSRGETQYF. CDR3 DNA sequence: TGTGCCAGCAGCTCTAGCGGGAGCCGGGGAGAGACCCAGTACTTC.

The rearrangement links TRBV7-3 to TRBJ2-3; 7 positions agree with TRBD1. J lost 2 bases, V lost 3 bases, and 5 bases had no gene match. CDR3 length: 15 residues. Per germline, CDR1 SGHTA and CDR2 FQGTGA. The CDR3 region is CASSFRDRYTDTQYF. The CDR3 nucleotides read TGTGCCAGCAGCTTCCGGGACAGATACACAGATACGCAGTATTTT.

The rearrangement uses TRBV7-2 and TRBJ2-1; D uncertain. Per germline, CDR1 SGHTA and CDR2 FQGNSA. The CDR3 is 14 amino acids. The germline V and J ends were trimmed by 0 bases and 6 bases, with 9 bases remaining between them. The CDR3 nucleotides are TGTGCCAGCAGCTTAGCGTTGCAGAGCAATGAGCAGTTCTTC. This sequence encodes CASSLALQSNEQFF.

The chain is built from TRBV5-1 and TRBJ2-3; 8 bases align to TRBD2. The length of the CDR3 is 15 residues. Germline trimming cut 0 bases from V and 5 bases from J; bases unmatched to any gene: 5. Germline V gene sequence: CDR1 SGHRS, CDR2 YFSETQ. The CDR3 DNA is TGCGCCAGCAGCTTGGCGGCGGGGGGTATAGATACGCAGTATTTT. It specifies CASSLAAGGIDTQYF.